The clone carrying this TCR beta chain was counted once. Its target is unknown. The sample is drawn from a study of T cell responses to AZD1222 COVID-19 vaccine. Study-wide results and caveats: Variant regions that are unmutated are reportedly the target of nearly half of spike-specific TCRs. Spike-wide coverage was observed for vaccine-associated CD4 TCRs, with dominant responses at 160-218 and 743-854.

Method: immunoSEQ multiplex PCR; TCRdb's copy keeps in-frame clones and lacks some. The table lists about 31,000 clones, 88% of them singletons, with about 15% in the top ten. There are 11 residues in the CDR3. V dropped 8 bases and J dropped 6 bases, with 8 bases sitting between them. The germline CDR1 and CDR2 sequences are LNHNV and YYDKDF (reference sequence). The chain employs TRBV15 and TRBJ1-5; no clear D gene. Sequencing used peripheral blood, obtained 28 days after the second AZD1222 dose. The sequence came from an adult who received the AZD1222 COVID-19 vaccine. The CDR3 DNA follows: TGTGCCACCGTGGAAGGTCAGCCCCAGCATTTT. Translation gives CATVEGQPQHF.